The 17 T cell receptor beta chains reported below all come from one sample, sequenced in a study of cytomegalovirus exposure and HLA in healthy donors. In the PCR, 60 Vbeta and 13 Jbeta primers were used. Sequencing was performed with immunoSEQ multiplex PCR; in TCRdb, only in-frame clones are kept and a portion is missing. The table includes approximately 97,000 clones, nearly 65% detected once. The sequenced material came from PBMCs. These receptors were collected from a human donor in good health.

This clone appeared a few times. The chain combines TRBV10-2 with TRBJ1-5; 8 nucleotides match TRBD1. The CDR3 has 13 residues. Per germline, CDR1 WSHSY and CDR2 SAAADI. V trimming: 4 bases; J trimming: 7 bases; junction bases outside the gene matches: 3. The CDR3 nucleotides are TGCGCCAGCAGTGGGACAGGGTTCCAGCCCCAGCATTTT. This encodes CASSGTGFQPQHF.

This clone has more than one count but fewer than ten. This rearrangement joins TRBV6-1 to TRBJ2-7; possible D gene TRBD2, 5 bases. This CDR3 region has 12 residues. Germline CDR1 MNHNS, CDR2 SASEGT. The V and J ends lost 5 bases and 7 bases respectively, with 12 bases between them. The CDR3 DNA follows: TGTGCCAGCAGTTCCCCGGGGAAGGAGCAGTACTTC. Amino acids: CASSSPGKEQYF.

There are a few counts of this clone. The rearrangement links TRBV28 to TRBJ2-7; 9 nucleotides match TRBD1. Germline trimming cut 4 bases from V and 4 bases from J; bases unmatched to any gene: 5. CDR3 length: 14 residues. Looked up from germline, CDR1 is MDHEN and CDR2 is SYDVKM. CDR3 nucleotides: TGTGCCAGCAGTTCGGGACAGGGCTGGTACGAGCAGTACTTC. Protein sequence: CASSSGQGWYEQYF.

V is TRBV5-4 and J is TRBJ2-5, with TRBD1 as a possible D gene (5 bases). The length of the CDR3 is 14 residues. V lost 1 base, J lost 2 bases, and 9 bases lay in between. Germline values: CDR1 SGHNT, CDR2 YYREEE (reference sequence). The CDR3 spells CASSLFGQQETQYF. In DNA form, the CDR3 reads TGTGCCAGCAGCTTGTTTGGACAACAAGAGACCCAGTACTTC.

This chain connects TRBV5-5 to TRBJ1-5; D gene unclear. Trimming pared 0 bases from V and 3 bases from J, leaving 4 bases between. The CDR3 runs 13 residues. Germline V CDR1 and CDR2: SGHKS, YYEKEE (reference sequence). CDR3 residues: CASSLVYNQPQHF. The DNA for the CDR3 is TGTGCCAGCAGCTTGGTGTACAATCAGCCCCAGCATTTT.

This clone was counted only a few times. The chain is built from TRBV6-6 and TRBJ2-5, with 7 bases fitting TRBD1. The CDR3 spans 12 residues. Germline values: CDR1 MNHNY, CDR2 SVGAGI (reference sequence). Losses at the gene ends were 6 bases for V and 7 bases for J; bases not matched to a gene: 5. The CDR3 spells CASSFTGATQYF. CDR3 nucleotides: TGTGCCAGCAGCTTCACAGGGGCGACCCAGTACTTC.

This clone was observed many times. V gene TRBV28 combines with J gene TRBJ1-3; D not resolved. Trimming took 6 bases from V and 1 from J, leaving 7 bases between them. The CDR3 totals 13 residues. Germline CDR1 MDHEN, CDR2 SYDVKM. CDR3: CASSSFSGNTIYF. The CDR3 nucleotides are TGTGCCAGCAGCTCCTTTTCTGGAAACACCATATATTTT.

The chain is built from TRBV15 and TRBJ2-7; 7 bases agree with TRBD2. This CDR3 comprises 15 residues. V lost 6 bases to trimming and J lost 1 base; unmatched junction nucleotides: 9. Germline CDR1 and CDR2: LNHNV and YYDKDF (reference sequence). Written as DNA, the CDR3 is TGTGCCACCAGTGGCGGGGGTACAGGATCCTACGAGCAGTACTTC. It translates to CATSGGGTGSYEQYF.

The CDR3 loop reads CASSFDRRGGTTDTQYF. Written as DNA, the CDR3 is TGTGCCAGCAGTTTTGACCGGAGAGGGGGCACCACAGATACGCAGTATTTT. The J gene is TRBJ2-3, the V gene TRBV27, with TRBD1 matching over 7 bases. The CDR3 length is 17 residues. Trimming cost V 3 bases and J 2 bases; bases outside gene matches: 11. The germline V gene has CDR1 MNHEY and CDR2 SMNVEV (reference sequence).

This clone came up a few times. The chain is built from TRBV5-1 and TRBJ2-5; 7 bases agree with TRBD1. The length of the CDR3 is 18 residues. V lost 2 bases to trimming and J lost 2 bases; unmatched junction nucleotides: 15. In germline, CDR1 is SGHRS, CDR2 YFSETQ. The CDR3 loop is CASSFESKTGTEQETQYF. Written as DNA, the CDR3 is TGCGCCAGCAGCTTTGAGAGTAAAACCGGGACAGAACAAGAGACCCAGTACTTC.

Remarks on this clone: A junction end diverges from the germline sequence, so it may reflect a read error. The rearrangement uses TRBV19 and TRBJ1-3; no firm D call. The CDR3 has 11 amino acids. Germline CDR1 and CDR2: LNHDA and SQIVND (reference sequence). The CDR3: CASSTGDTIYF. The CDR3 bases are TGTGCCAGTAGCACTGGAGACACCATATATTTT.

V usage is TRBV4-1 and J usage is TRBJ2-5; the match to TRBD1 covers 10 bases. The J call is doubtful: the DNA matches TRBJ2-7 better. From germline, CDR1 is MGHRA and CDR2 YSYEKL. CDR3 length: 16 residues. DNA of the CDR3: TGCGCCAGCAGCCAAGAGACAGGGGGCATGAAAGACGAGCAGTACTTC. It translates to CASSQETGGMKDEQYF.

This chain uses TRBV5-4 with TRBJ1-5; no firm D call. Germline V gives CDR1 SGHNT, CDR2 YYREEE (reference sequence). Trimming cost V 7 bases and J 4 bases, with 21 bases left between them. The CDR3 runs to 16 residues. Here the CDR3 reads CASCINDGGRNQPQHF. In DNA form, the CDR3 reads TGTGCCAGCTGTATCAACGACGGAGGTCGGAATCAGCCCCAGCATTTT.

V and J are TRBV28 and TRBJ2-3; 7 bases are shared with TRBD2. Trimming took 4 bases from V and 6 from J; bases not matched to a gene: 16. This CDR3 comprises 17 residues. CDR1 MDHEN and CDR2 SYDVKM come from the germline V gene. The CDR3 coding sequence is TGTGCCAGCAGTTGGCGGTTGGCGGGAGCTGCAGCGGATACGCAGTATTTT. Its protein is CASSWRLAGAAADTQYF.

The chain uses TRBV5-1 and TRBJ2-3; 9 bases agree with TRBD1. V shed 0 bases and J 4 bases; nucleotides not matched to a gene: 0. The CDR3 is 14 amino acids. Germline V gene lookup returns CDR1 SGHRS and CDR2 YFSETQ. This CDR3 reads CASSLGDRADTQYF. CDR3 in DNA: TGCGCCAGCAGCTTGGGGGACAGGGCAGATACGCAGTATTTT.

The chain uses TRBV6-5 and TRBJ1-2, with 7 bases lining up with TRBD1. V was pared by 4 bases and J by 8 bases, with 4 bases of the junction left unmatched. Germline V CDR1 and CDR2: MNHEY, SVGAGI. The CDR3 loop spans 12 amino acids. The CDR3 sequence: CASSSGTVGYTF. CDR3 nucleotide sequence: TGTGCCAGCAGTTCTGGGACAGTCGGCTACACCTTC.

Only a few counts were recorded for this clone. The CDR3 loop reads CASRPQGVLAGEKLFF. CDR3 coding DNA: TGTGCCAGCAGGCCGCAGGGGGTGCTGGCTGGAGAAAAACTGTTTTTT. The chain uses TRBV6-6 and TRBJ1-4; 7 nucleotides align to TRBD1. V lost 6 bases, J lost 8 bases, and 15 bases stayed unmatched. Germline V gene sequence: CDR1 MNHNY, CDR2 SVGAGI (reference sequence). This CDR3 comprises 16 residues.